The rows below give T cell receptor beta chains drawn from one sample of a study of T cell responses to AZD1222 COVID-19 vaccine. Produced via immunoSEQ multiplex PCR; TCRdb's table is partial and in-frame only. Of approximately 120,000 clones in the sample, approximately 90% were seen once. Source: peripheral blood, taken on day 0 of AZD1222 vaccination. The receptors shown here come from an adult in good health. CDR3s include the opening cysteine and the closing phenylalanine or tryptophan. D genes are given only for firm matches. The size entry is marked missing in some rows and otherwise reads once, few, many or a size class.

>TRBV5-1|NA|TRBJ2-7|NA
TGCGCCAGCAGCCAAGCCGACGGTGCCTACGAGCAGTACTTC
CASSQADGAYEQYF
>TRBV10-1|NA|TRBJ2-7|TRBD1
TGCGCCAGCAGTGACTCCGGGACAGTCTACGAGCAGTACTTC
CASSDSGTVYEQYF
>TRBV4-3|few|TRBJ1-2|NA
TGCGCCAGCAGCCAAGATCAGCAGGCGTTTAACTATGGCTACACCTTC
CASSQDQQAFNYGYTF
>TRBV9|NA|TRBJ1-2|NA
TGTGCCAGCAGCGTAGCTCCCAGGGGCTCCTATGGCTACACCTTC
CASSVAPRGSYGYTF
>TRBV28|NA|TRBJ1-5|NA
TGTGCCAGCCAGGGTAGCAATCAGCCCCAGCATTTT
CASQGSNQPQHF
>TRBV3-1/TRBV3-2|NA|TRBJ1-5|NA
TGTGCCAGCAGCCAAGAAAATCAGCCCCAGCATTTT
CASSQENQPQHF
>TRBV19|NA|TRBJ1-1|NA
TGTGCCAGTAGTTACGACAGGCTGAACACTGAAGCTTTCTTT
CASSYDRLNTEAFF
>TRBV18|NA|TRBJ1-1|NA
TGTGCCAGCTCGCCTCAGAACACTGAAGCTTTCTTT
CASSPQNTEAFF
>TRBV19|many|TRBJ2-7|NA
TGTGCCAGTAGTATGGAATTTGACAGGAGCTCCTACGAGCAGTACTTC
CASSMEFDRSSYEQYF
>TRBV27|NA|TRBJ1-1|NA
TGTGCCAGCAGTTTACGATGGGGCAGGCCCGAAGCTTTCTTT
CASSLRWGRPEAFF
>TRBV6-4|NA|TRBJ2-3|NA
TGTGCCAGCAGTGACTCGAGACAGCGGGGCACAGATACGCAGTATTTT
CASSDSRQRGTDTQYF
>TRBV5-1|NA|TRBJ2-5|NA
TGCGCCAGCAGTGGGCCCGGCGTCGGGGAGACCCAGTACTTC
CASSGPGVGETQYF
>TRBV7-6|few|TRBJ1-3|NA
TGTGCCAGCAGCCCAGGGTTCTCCTCTGGAAACACCATATATTTT
CASSPGFSSGNTIYF
>TRBV19|NA|TRBJ1-2|NA
TGTGCCAGTAGACGGCGGGACTATGGCTACACCTTC
CASRRRDYGYTF
>TRBV10-2|NA|TRBJ1-2|TRBD1
TGCGCCAGCAGCAGGGACAGGCCAAACTATGGCTACACCTTC
CASSRDRPNYGYTF
>TRBV15|NA|TRBJ2-5|TRBD2
TGTGCCACCAGCCTAGGGACTAGCGGGAGAGGTTGGGAGACCCAGTACTTC
CATSLGTSGRGWETQYF
>TRBV9|NA|TRBJ2-3|TRBD2
TGTGCCAGCACCCCGGGGGGGGGCAGCACAGATACGCAGTATTTT
CASTPGGGSTDTQYF
>TRBV7-2|NA|TRBJ1-5|NA
TGTGCCAGCAGCCCCCAGGGAGATCAGCCCCAGCATTTT
CASSPQGDQPQHF
>TRBV15|NA|TRBJ2-7|TRBD1
TGTGCCACCAGCAGAGGGGGGACAGAGATCTACGAGCAGTACTTC
CATSRGGTEIYEQYF
>TRBV6-5|NA|TRBJ1-2|NA
TGTGCCAGCAGTTACTTGGGGAAAGCTGGCTACACCTTC
CASSYLGKAGYTF
>TRBV18|NA|TRBJ2-7|NA
TGTGCCAGCTCCACGGTTACAGGGTACGGCGAGCAGTACTTC
CASSTVTGYGEQYF